This entry features one T cell receptor beta chain sequence. The antigen is undetermined. The sorted-subset replicate PCRs were given 150 to 250 ng DNA, which is 25,000 to 35,000 T cell genomes. Sequenced by immunoSEQ multiplex PCR; TCRdb stores in-frame clones only, minus some. The sample records some 2,100,000 clones, more than 90% being singletons. This sample was included in a study of shared clonotypes between healthy human individuals. Study-wide results and limits: Rarefaction analysis demonstrated incomplete sorted-subset sequencing notwithstanding large depth. Expectations were that clonotype sharing among donors would be affected by sequencing depth. Generally, estimated richness proved larger in naive subsets than it did in memory subsets.

Between the trimmed V and J ends, which lost 1 base and 6 bases, there was a span of 9 bases. CDR1 is SEHNR, CDR2 FQNEAQ, per germline (reference sequence). This CDR3 region has 14 residues. The sequence was obtained from a man younger than 35 in good health. The specimen was naive CD4+ T cells sorted from blood. Noted subset: CD45RA+ positively selected. This chain uses TRBV7-9 with TRBJ2-2; D is perhaps TRBD2 (5 bases). The CDR3 sequence: CASSLDRRAGELFF. CDR3 DNA: TGTGCCAGCAGCTTAGATCGGCGGGCCGGGGAGCTGTTTTTT. Full variable domain (remainder filled in from reference TRBV7-9 and TRBJ2-2): DTGVSQNPRHKITKRGQNVTFRCDPISEHNRLYWYRQTLGQGPEFLTYFQNEAQLEKSRLLSDRFSAERPKGSFSTLEIQRTEQGDSAMYLCASSLDRRAGELFFGEGSRLTVL.